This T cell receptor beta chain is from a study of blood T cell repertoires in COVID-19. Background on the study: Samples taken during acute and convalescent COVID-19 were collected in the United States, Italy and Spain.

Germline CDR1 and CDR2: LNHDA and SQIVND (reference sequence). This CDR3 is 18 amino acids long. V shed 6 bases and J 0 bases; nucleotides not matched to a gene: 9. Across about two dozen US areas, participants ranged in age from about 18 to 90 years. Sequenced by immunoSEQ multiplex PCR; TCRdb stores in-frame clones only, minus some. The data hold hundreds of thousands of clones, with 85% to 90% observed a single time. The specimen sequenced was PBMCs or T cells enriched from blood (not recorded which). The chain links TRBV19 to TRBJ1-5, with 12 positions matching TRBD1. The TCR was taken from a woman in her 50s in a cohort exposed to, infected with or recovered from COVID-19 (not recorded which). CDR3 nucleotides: TGTGCCAGTAGCGACCGGGACAGGGGGCGGAATAGCAATCAGCCCCAGCATTTT. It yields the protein CASSDRDRGRNSNQPQHF.